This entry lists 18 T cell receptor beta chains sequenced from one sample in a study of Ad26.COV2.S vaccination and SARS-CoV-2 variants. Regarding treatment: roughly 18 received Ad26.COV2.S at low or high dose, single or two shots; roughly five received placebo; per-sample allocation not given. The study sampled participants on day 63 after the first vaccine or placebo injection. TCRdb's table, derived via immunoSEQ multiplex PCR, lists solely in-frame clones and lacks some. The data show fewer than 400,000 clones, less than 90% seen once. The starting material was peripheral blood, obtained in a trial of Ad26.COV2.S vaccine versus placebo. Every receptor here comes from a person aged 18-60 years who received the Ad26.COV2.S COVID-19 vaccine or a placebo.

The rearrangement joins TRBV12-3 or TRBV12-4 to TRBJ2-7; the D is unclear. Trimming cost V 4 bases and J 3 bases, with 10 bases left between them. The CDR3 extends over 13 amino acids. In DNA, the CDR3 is TGTGCCAGCAGTTCCCTGATGGGCTACGAGCAGTACTTC. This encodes CASSSLMGYEQYF.

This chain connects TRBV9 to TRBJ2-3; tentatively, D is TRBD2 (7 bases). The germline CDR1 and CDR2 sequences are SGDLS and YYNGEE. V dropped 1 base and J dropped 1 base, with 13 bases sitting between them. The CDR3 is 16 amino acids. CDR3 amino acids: CASSVSGGMGTDTQYF. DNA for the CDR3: TGTGCCAGCAGCGTATCGGGGGGCATGGGCACAGATACGCAGTATTTT. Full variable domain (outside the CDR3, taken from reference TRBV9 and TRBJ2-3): DSGVTQTPKHLITATGQRVTLRCSPRSGDLSVYWYQQSLDQGLQFLIQYYNGEERAKGNILERFSAQQFPDLHSELNLSSLELGDSALYFCASSVSGGMGTDTQYFGPGTRLTVL.

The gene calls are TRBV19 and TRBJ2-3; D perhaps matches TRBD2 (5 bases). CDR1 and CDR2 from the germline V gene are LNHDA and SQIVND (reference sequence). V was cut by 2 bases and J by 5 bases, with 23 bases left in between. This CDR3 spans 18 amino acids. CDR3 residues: CASSIRRLAEIREDTQYF. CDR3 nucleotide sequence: TGTGCCAGTAGTATAAGGAGGTTGGCCGAAATTAGGGAAGATACGCAGTATTTT.

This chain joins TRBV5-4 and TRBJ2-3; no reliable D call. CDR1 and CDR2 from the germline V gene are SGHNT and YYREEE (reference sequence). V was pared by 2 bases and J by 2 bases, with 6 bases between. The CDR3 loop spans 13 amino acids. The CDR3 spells CASSFKSTDTQYF. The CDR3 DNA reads TGTGCCAGCAGCTTCAAGTCCACAGATACGCAGTATTTT.

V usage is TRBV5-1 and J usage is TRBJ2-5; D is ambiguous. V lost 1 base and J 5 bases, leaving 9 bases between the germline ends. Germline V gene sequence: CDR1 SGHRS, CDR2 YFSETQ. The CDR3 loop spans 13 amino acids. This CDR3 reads CASSLRPGETQYF. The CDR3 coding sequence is TGCGCCAGCAGCTTGCGACCTGGCGAGACCCAGTACTTC.

The chain's CDR3 is CAWSVRISGGAPGELFF. CDR3 sequence (DNA): TGTGCCTGGAGTGTGCGGATAAGCGGGGGGGCCCCCGGGGAGCTGTTTTTT. The V call is TRBV30, the J call TRBJ2-2, with 10 bases identical to TRBD2. CDR1 and CDR2 (germline): GTSNPN, SVGIG (reference sequence). This CDR3 has 17 amino acids. J gave up 6 bases and V 0 bases, and 10 bases lay outside the gene matches.

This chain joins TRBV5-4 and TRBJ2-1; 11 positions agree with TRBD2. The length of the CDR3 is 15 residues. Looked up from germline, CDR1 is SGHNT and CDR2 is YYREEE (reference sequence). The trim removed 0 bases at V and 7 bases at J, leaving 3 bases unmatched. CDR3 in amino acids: CASSLDSGGANEQFF. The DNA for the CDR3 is TGTGCCAGCAGCTTGGATAGCGGGGGGGCAAATGAGCAGTTCTTC.

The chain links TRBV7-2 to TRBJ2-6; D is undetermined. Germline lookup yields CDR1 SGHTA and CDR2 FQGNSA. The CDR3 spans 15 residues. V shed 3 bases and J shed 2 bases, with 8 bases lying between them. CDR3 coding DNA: TGTGCCAGCAGCTTCTACAACCCTGGGGCCAACGTCCTGACTTTC. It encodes CASSFYNPGANVLTF.

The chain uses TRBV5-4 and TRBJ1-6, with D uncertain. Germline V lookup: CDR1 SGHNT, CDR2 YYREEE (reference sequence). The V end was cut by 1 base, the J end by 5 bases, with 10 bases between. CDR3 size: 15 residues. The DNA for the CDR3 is TGTGCCAGCAGCTTGTTTGGGTTTGATAATTCACCCCTCCACTTT. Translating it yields CASSLFGFDNSPLHF.

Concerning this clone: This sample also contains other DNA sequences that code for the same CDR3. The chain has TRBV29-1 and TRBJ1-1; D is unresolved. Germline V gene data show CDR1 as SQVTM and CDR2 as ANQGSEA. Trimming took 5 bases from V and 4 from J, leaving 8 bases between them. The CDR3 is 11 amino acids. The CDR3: CSVPGGTEAFF. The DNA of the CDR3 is TGCAGCGTTCCGGGTGGCACTGAAGCTTTCTTT. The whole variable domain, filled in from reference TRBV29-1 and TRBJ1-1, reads SAVISQKPSRDICQRGTSLTIQCQVDSQVTMMFWYRQQPGQSLTLIATANQGSEATYESGFVIDKFPISRPNLTFSTLTVSNMSPEDSSIYLCSVPGGTEAFFGQGTRLTVV.

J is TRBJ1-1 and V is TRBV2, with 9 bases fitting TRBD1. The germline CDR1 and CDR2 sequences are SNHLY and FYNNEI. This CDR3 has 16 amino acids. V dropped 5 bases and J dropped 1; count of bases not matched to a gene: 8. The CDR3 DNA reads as TGTGCCAGCAGTTATTCGGGACAGGGATGGAACACTGAAGCTTTCTTT. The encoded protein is CASSYSGQGWNTEAFF.

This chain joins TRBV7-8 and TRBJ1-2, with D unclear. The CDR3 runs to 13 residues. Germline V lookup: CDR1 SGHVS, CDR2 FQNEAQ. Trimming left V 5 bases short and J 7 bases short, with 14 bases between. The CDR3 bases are TGTGCCAGCAGCCGCCGCTACGAGGGTGGCTACACCTTC. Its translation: CASSRRYEGGYTF.

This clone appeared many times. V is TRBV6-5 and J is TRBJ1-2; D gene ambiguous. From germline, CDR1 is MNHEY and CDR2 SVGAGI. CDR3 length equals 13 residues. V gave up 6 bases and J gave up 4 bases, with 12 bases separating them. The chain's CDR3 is CASRSDLIYGYTF. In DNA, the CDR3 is TGTGCCAGCAGATCCGACTTAATCTATGGCTACACCTTC.

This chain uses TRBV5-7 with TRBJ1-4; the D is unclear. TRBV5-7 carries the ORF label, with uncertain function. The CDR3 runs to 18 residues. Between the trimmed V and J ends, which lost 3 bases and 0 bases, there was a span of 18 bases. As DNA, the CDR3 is TGTGCCAGCAGCTCAGCCAGCACTGATGTAGCAACTAATGAAAAACTGTTTTTT. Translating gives CASSSASTDVATNEKLFF.

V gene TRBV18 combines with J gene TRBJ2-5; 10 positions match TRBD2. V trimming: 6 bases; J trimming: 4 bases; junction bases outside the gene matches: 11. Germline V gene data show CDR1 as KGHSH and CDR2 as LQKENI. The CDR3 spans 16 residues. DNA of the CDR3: TGTGCCAGCTCCGCGGAGCGGGGGGGCCAAGGAGAGACCCAGTACTTC. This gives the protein CASSAERGGQGETQYF. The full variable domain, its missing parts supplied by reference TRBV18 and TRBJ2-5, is NAGVMQNPRHLVRRRGQEARLRCSPMKGHSHVYWYRQLPEEGLKFMVYLQKENIIDESGMPKERFSAEFPKEGPSILRIQQVVRGDSAAYFCASSAERGGQGETQYFGPGTRLLVL.

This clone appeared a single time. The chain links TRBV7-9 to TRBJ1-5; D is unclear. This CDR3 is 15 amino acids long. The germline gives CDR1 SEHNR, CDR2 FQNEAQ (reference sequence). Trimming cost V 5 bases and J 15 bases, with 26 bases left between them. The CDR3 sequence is CASSPSYGPLLFLHF. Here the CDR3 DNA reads TGTGCCAGCAGCCCATCTTACGGTCCGTTGCTTTTTTTGCATTTT.

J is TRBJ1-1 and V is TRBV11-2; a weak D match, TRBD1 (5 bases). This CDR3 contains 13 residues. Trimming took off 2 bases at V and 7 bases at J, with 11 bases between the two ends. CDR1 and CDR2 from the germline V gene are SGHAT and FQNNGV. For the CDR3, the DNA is TGTGCCAGCAGCTTAAGGCCAGGGAATGAAGCTTTCTTT. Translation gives CASSLRPGNEAFF.

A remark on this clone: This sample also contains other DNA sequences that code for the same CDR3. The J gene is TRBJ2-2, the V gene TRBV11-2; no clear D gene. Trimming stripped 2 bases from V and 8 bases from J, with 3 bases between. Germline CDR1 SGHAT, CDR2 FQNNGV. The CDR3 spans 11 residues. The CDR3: CASSLTGELFF. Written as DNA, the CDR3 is TGTGCCAGCAGCTTAACAGGGGAGCTGTTTTTT. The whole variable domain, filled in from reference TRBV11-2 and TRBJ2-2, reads EAGVAQSPRYKIIEKRQSVAFWCNPISGHATLYWYQQILGQGPKLLIQFQNNGVVDDSQLPKDRFSAERLKGVDSTLKIQPAKLEDSAVYLCASSLTGELFFGEGSRLTVL.